Below are 7 T cell receptor beta chains sequenced from a single sample in a study of T cell responses to AZD1222 COVID-19 vaccine. Some clones are missing from TCRdb's copy, which holds only in-frame ones; the method was immunoSEQ multiplex PCR. The sample includes some 100,000 clones, around 90% of them seen just once. The sequenced sample was peripheral blood, obtained on day 0 of AZD1222 vaccination. Receptor source: an adult in good health.

The chain couples TRBV28 to TRBJ1-2, with D tentatively TRBD1 (6 bases). CDR3 length: 13 amino acids. V was clipped by 5 bases and J by 5 bases, with 12 bases between them. In germline, CDR1 is MDHEN, CDR2 SYDVKM. CDR3: CASSQGYVYGYTF. The CDR3 nucleotides read TGTGCCAGCAGTCAGGGGTATGTTTATGGCTACACCTTC.

CDR3 DNA sequence: TGCGCCAGCAGCTTGCCCTCGGGACTGGGGACGAACACCGGGGAGCTGTTTTTT. It encodes CASSLPSGLGTNTGELFF. The rearrangement uses TRBV5-1 and TRBJ2-2, with D perhaps TRBD2 (6 bases). Germline lookup yields CDR1 SGHRS and CDR2 YFSETQ. The CDR3 length is 18 residues. Trimming left V 1 base short and J 0 bases short, with 16 bases between.

The V and J genes are TRBV7-2 and TRBJ1-3; D not resolved. Per the germline V gene, CDR1 is SGHTA and CDR2 is FQGNSA. Trimming shortened V by 5 bases and J by 6 bases, and 8 bases separated the two germline ends. The CDR3 covers 12 residues. CDR3 sequence: CASSPEANTIYF. The DNA for the CDR3 is TGTGCCAGCAGCCCCGAGGCAAACACCATATATTTT.

The chain recombines TRBV27 with TRBJ2-7; 7 bases fit TRBD1. The length of the CDR3 is 15 residues. Trimming cost V 0 bases and J 0 bases; bases outside gene matches: 2. Germline-derived CDR1 and CDR2 are MNHEY and SMNVEV (reference sequence). The CDR3 loop reads CASSLSGTVSYEQYF. CDR3 DNA sequence: TGTGCCAGCAGTTTATCCGGGACAGTCTCCTACGAGCAGTACTTC.

J is TRBJ1-4 and V is TRBV18, with D uncertain. The germline V gene encodes CDR1 KGHSH and CDR2 LQKENI. Deletions cut 2 bases from V and 10 bases from J, with 20 bases between. There are 16 residues in the CDR3. CDR3 in amino acids: CASSPSAPPELGKLFF. CDR3 nucleotide sequence: TGTGCCAGCTCACCAAGCGCACCTCCAGAATTGGGAAAACTGTTTTTT.

The table lists this clone with many counts. Written as DNA, the CDR3 is TGTGCCAGCAGCTTAGCGGTCTCTTCCTACGAGCAGTACTTC. Its translation is CASSLAVSSYEQYF. The rearrangement joins TRBV13 to TRBJ2-7; D ambiguous. V was cut by 1 base and J by 1 base, with 8 bases left in between. This CDR3 spans 14 amino acids. Per the germline V gene, CDR1 is PRHDT and CDR2 is FYEKMQ (reference sequence).

This rearrangement joins TRBV25-1 to TRBJ2-2; no firm D call. CDR3 length: 13 residues. CDR1 and CDR2 from the germline V gene are MGHDK and SYGVNS. V lost 7 bases and J lost 0, with 6 bases in between. The DNA for the CDR3 is TGTGCCAGCACAACTCCGAACACCGGGGAGCTGTTTTTT. It specifies CASTTPNTGELFF. The full variable domain, rest sourced from reference TRBV25-1 and TRBJ2-2, is EADIYQTPRYLVIGTGKKITLECSQTMGHDKMYWYQQDPGMELHLIHYSYGVNSTEKGDLSSESTVSRIRTEHFPLTLESARPSHTSQYLCASTTPNTGELFFGEGSRLTVL.